This record concerns one T cell receptor (beta chain) sequence. Its antigen is as yet unknown. Newly diagnosed hyperthyroidism, duration under 2 months, in patients aged 18 to 65. V was cut by 5 bases and J by 11 bases, with 15 bases left in between. Germline values: CDR1 SGHVS, CDR2 FNYEAQ. This CDR3 comprises 13 residues. Amplified regions were TCR beta CDR3 sequences from RNA transcripts. Initially, a first-round RT-PCR of the TCR CDR3 employed the HTBI primer set. TCRdb called the multiplex PCR reads again in MiXCR, with one record for every CDR3 protein. The sample carries some 560,000 distinct CDR3 sequences, roughly 14% recorded once. The source of the sample is a study of T cells in Graves' hyperthyroidism and ophthalmopathy. Study at large: Peripheral blood draws took place at initial diagnosis, ahead of any treatment. Broader study findings: Appearing also in blood were most of the thyroid clonotypes expanded above 0.001.

The TCR comes from a woman aged 25 to 39 with Graves' hyperthyroidism. The chain has TRBV7-6 and TRBJ1-4; D uncertain. Material: blood. CDR3 amino acids: CASSASGWRKLFF. CDR3 nucleotides: TGTGCCAGCAGCGCATCGGGGTGGCGGAAACTGTTTTTT.